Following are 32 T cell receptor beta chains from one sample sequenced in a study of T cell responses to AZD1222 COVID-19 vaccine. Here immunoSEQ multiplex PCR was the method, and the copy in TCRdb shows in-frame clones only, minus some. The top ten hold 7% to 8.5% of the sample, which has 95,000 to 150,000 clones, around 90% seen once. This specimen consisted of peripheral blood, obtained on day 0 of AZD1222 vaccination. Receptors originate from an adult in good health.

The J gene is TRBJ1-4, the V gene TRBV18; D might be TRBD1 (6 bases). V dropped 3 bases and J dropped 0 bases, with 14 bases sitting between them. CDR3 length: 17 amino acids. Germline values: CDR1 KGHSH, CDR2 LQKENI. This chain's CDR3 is CASSPQRGAPTNEKLFF. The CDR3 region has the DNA TGTGCCAGCTCACCCCAAAGGGGGGCCCCAACTAATGAAAAACTGTTTTTT.

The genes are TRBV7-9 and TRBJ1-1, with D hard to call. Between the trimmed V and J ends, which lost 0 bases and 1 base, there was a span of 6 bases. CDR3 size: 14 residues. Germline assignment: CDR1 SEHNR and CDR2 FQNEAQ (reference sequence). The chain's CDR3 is CASSLANRNTEAFF. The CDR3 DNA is TGTGCCAGCAGCTTAGCGAACAGGAACACTGAAGCTTTCTTT.

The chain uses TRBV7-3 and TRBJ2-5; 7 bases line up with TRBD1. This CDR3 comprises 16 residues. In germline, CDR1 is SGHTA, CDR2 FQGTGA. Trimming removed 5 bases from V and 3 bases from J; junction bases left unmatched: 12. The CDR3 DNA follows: TGTGCCAGCAGCGCCCCCGACAGGGAACACAAAGAGACCCAGTACTTC. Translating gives CASSAPDREHKETQYF.

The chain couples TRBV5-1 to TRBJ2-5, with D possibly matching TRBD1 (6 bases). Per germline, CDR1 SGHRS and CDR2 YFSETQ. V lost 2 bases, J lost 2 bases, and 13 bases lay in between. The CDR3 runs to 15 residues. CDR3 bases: TGCGCCAGCAGCTTAATGACAGGAACACAAGAGACCCAGTACTTC. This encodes CASSLMTGTQETQYF.

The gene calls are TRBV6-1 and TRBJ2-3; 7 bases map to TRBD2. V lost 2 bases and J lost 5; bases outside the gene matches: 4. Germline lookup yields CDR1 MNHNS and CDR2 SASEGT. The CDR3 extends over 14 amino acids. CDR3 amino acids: CASSEIPSGDTQYF. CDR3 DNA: TGTGCCAGCAGTGAAATTCCTAGCGGAGATACGCAGTATTTT.

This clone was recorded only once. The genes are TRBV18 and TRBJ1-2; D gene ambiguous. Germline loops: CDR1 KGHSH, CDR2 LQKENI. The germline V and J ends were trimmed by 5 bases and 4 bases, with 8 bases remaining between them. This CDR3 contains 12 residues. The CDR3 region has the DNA TGTGCCAGCTCATCTGGGAGCTATGGCTACACCTTC. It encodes CASSSGSYGYTF.

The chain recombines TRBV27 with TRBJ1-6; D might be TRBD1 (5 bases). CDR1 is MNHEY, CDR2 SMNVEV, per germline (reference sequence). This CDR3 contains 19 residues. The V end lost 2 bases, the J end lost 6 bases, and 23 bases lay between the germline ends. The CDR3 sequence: CASSLLRLRVLPVNSPLHF. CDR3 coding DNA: TGTGCCAGCAGTTTACTCCGGCTCAGGGTTCTGCCCGTTAATTCACCCCTCCACTTT.

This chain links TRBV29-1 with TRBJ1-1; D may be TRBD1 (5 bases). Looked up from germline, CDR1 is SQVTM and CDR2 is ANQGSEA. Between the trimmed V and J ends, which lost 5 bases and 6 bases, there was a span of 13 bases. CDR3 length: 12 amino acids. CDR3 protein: CSVIRGRPEAFF. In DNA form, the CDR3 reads TGCAGCGTTATTCGGGGCAGGCCTGAAGCTTTCTTT.

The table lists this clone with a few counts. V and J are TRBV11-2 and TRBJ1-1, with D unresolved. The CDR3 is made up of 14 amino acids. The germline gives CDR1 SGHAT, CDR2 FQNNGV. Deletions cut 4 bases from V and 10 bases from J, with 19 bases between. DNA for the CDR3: TGTGCCAGCAGCTCGACGTCAAGAGCCCCCGGAGCTTTCTTT. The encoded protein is CASSSTSRAPGAFF.

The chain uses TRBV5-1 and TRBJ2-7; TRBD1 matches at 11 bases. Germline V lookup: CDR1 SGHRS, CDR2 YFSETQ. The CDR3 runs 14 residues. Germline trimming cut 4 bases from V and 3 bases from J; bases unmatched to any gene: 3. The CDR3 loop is CASSVGQGVYEQYF. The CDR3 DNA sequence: TGCGCCAGCAGCGTGGGACAGGGGGTCTACGAGCAGTACTTC.

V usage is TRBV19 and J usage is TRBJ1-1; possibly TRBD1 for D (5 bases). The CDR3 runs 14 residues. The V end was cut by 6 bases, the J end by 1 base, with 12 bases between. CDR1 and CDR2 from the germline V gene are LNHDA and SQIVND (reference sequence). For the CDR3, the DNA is TGTGCCAGTAGCTGGGGGACTGGGAACACTGAAGCTTTCTTT. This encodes CASSWGTGNTEAFF.

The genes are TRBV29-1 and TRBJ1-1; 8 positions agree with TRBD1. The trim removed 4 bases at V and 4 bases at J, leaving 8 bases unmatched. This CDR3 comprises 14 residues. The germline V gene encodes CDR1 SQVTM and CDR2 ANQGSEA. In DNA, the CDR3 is TGCAGCGTTGTGGTCAGGGGGCTGTTCACTGAAGCTTTCTTT. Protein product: CSVVVRGLFTEAFF.

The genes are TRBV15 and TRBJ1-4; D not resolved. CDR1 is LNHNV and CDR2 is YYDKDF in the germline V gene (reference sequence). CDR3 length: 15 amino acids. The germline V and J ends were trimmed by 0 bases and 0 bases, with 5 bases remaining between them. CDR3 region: CATSREQSTNEKLFF. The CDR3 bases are TGTGCCACCAGCAGAGAACAATCAACTAATGAAAAACTGTTTTTT.

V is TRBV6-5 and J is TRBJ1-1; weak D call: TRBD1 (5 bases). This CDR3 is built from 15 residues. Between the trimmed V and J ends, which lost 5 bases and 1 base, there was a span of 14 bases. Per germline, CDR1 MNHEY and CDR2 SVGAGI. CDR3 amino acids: CASSNPGQGNTEAFF. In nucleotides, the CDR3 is TGTGCCAGCAGTAACCCCGGACAAGGGAACACTGAAGCTTTCTTT.

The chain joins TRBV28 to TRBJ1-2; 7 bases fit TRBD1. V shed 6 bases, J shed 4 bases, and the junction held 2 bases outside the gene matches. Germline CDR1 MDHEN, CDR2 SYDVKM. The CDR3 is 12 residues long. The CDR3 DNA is TGTGCCAGCAGAGGACAGGCCTATGGCTACACCTTC. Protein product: CASRGQAYGYTF.

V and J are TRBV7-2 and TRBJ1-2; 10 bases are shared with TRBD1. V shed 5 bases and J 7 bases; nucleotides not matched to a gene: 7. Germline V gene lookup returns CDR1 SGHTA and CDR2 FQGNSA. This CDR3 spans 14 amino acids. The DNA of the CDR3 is TGTGCCAGCAGCCTACAGACAGGGGGCTCTGGCTACACCTTC. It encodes CASSLQTGGSGYTF.

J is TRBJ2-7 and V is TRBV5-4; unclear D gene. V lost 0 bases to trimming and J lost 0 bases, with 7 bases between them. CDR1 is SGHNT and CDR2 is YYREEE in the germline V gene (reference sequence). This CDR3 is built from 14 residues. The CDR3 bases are TGTGCCAGCAGCTTGGACCAGGACTCCTACGAGCAGTACTTC. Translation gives CASSLDQDSYEQYF.

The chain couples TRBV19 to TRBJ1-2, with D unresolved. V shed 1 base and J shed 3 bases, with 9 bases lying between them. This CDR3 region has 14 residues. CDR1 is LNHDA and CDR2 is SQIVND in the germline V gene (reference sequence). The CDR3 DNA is TGTGCCAGTAGTATAGGACCTAGGGACTATGGCTACACCTTC. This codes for CASSIGPRDYGYTF.

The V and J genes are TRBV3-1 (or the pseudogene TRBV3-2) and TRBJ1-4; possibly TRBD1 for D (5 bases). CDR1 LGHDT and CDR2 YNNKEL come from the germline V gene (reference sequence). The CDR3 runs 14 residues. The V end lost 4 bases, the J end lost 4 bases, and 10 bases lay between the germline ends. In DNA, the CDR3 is TGTGCCAGCAGCCTCCGGGACGATAATGAAAAACTGTTTTTT. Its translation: CASSLRDDNEKLFF.

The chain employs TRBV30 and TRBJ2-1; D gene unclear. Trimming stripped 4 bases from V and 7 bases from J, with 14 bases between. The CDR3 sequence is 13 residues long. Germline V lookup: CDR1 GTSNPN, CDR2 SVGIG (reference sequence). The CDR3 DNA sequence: TGTGCCTGGACCACTCCCCCGAGGAATGAGCAGTTCTTC. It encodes CAWTTPPRNEQFF.

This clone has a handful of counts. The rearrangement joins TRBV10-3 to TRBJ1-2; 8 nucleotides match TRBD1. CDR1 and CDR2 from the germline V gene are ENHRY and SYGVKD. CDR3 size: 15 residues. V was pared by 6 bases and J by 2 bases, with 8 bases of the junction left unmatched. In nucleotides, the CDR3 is TGTGCCATCAGCCCCTCGACAGGGGCAAACTATGGCTACACCTTC. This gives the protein CAISPSTGANYGYTF.

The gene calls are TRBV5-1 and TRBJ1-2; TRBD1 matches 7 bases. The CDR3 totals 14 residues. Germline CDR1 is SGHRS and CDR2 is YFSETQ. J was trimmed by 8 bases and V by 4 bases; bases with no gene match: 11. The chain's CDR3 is CASSITTGFEGYTF. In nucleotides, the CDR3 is TGCGCCAGCAGCATTACGACAGGGTTTGAAGGCTACACCTTC.

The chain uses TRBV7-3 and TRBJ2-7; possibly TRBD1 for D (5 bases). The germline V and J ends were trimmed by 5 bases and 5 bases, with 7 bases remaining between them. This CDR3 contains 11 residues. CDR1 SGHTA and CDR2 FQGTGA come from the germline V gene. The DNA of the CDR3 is TGTGCCAGCAGCCAAGGGGACGAGCAGTACTTC. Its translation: CASSQGDEQYF.

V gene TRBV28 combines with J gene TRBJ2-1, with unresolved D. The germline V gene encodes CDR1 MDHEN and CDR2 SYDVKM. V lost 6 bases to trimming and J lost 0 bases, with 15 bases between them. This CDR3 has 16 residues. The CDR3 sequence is CASSPLGGRSYNEQFF. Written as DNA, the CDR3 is TGTGCCAGCAGCCCCTTGGGCGGACGCTCCTACAATGAGCAGTTCTTC.

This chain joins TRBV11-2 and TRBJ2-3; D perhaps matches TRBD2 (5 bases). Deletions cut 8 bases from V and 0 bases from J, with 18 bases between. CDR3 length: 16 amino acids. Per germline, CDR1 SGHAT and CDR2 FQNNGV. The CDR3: CASGLGASRSTDTQYF. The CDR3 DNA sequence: TGTGCCAGCGGCCTCGGTGCTAGCCGAAGCACAGATACGCAGTATTTT.

For the CDR3, the DNA is TGTGCCAGCAGCCAGTCCACAGGGGGCGCAACAAGCACTGAAGCTTTCTTT. Amino acid sequence: CASSQSTGGATSTEAFF. V is TRBV4-2 and J is TRBJ1-1, with TRBD1 identical over 9 bases. The CDR3 contains 17 residues. CDR1 is LGHNA and CDR2 is YNFKEQ in the germline V gene. The trim removed 3 bases at V and 4 bases at J, leaving 12 bases unmatched.

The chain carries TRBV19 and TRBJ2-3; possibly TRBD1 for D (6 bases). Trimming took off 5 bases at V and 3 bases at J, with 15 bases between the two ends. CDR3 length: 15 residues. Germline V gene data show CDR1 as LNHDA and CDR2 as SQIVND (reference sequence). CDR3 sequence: CASSPGTLLTDTQYF. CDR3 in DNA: TGTGCCAGTAGTCCCGGGACACTTCTGACAGATACGCAGTATTTT.

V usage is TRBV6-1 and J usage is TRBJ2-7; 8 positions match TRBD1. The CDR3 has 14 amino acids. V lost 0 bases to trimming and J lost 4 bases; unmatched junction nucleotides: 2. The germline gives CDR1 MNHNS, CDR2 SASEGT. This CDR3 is CASSEAHRGYEQYF. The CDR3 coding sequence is TGTGCCAGCAGTGAAGCGCACAGGGGGTACGAGCAGTACTTC.

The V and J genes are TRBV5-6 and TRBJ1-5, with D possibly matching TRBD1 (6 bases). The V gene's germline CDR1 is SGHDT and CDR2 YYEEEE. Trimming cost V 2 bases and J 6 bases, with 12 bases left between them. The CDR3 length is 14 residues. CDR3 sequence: CASSLQGLPQPQHF. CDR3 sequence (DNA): TGTGCCAGCAGCTTACAGGGTTTACCTCAGCCCCAGCATTTT.

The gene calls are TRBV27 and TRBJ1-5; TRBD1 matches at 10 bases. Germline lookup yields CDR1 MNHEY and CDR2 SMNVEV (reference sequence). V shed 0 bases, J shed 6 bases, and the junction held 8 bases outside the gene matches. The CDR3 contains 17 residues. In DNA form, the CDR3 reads TGTGCCAGCAGTTTATCGCCCCCGACAGGGGGCCGTCAGCCCCAGCATTTT. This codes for CASSLSPPTGGRQPQHF.

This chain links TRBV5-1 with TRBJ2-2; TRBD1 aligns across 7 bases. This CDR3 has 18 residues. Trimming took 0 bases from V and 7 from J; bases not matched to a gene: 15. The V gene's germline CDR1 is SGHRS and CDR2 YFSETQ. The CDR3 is CASSLGAWHRGILGELFF. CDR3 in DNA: TGCGCCAGCAGCTTGGGGGCTTGGCACAGGGGAATTCTCGGGGAGCTGTTTTTT.

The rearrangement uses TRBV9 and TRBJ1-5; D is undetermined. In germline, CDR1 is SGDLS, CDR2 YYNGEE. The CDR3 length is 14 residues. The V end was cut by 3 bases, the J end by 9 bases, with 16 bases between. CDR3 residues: CASSEDQIGRPQHF. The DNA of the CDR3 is TGTGCCAGCAGCGAGGACCAGATAGGACGGCCCCAGCATTTT.